The clone carrying this T cell receptor (beta chain) was found once. Its antigen is not known. Amplification targeted TCR beta CDR3 regions from RNA transcripts. During a first-round RT-PCR of the TCR CDR3, the HTBI primer set was used. MiXCR, run by TCRdb on the multiplex PCR reads, gives a single entry per CDR3 protein. This sample has 300,000 to 450,000 distinct CDR3 sequences, with approximately 13% found just once. The data are from a study of T cells in Graves' hyperthyroidism and ophthalmopathy. Findings and caveats of the study: With a median lead of around 6.7 months before onset, the model predicted ophthalmopathy.

CDR1 and CDR2 (germline): SGHVS, FQNEAQ. Losses at the gene ends were 6 bases for V and 3 bases for J; bases not matched to a gene: 13. This CDR3 comprises 18 residues. Diagnosis of hyperthyroidism was new in patients aged 18 to 65, and its duration was under 2 months. V gene TRBV7-8 combines with J gene TRBJ2-3; 12 nucleotides agree with TRBD2. Sequenced input: blood. The source of this sequence is a woman aged 18-29 years with Graves' hyperthyroidism. The CDR3 loop reads CASRARTSGNFLTDTQYF. The CDR3 DNA reads as TGTGCCAGCAGGGCCAGGACTAGCGGGAATTTCCTTACAGATACGCAGTATTTT.